Reported below is one T cell receptor beta chain. The data originate from a study of T cell changes during pregnancy in multiple sclerosis. This CDR3 is 11 amino acids long. Deletions cut 6 bases from V and 3 bases from J, with 6 bases between. From germline, CDR1 is SGHRS and CDR2 YFSETQ. The repertoire was sequenced with immunoSEQ multiplex PCR; TCRdb's copy has only in-frame clones and lacks some. Of roughly 49,000 clones listed, 80% to 95% are singletons. V and J are TRBV5-1 and TRBJ2-5, with D perhaps TRBD1 (5 bases). The TCR comes from a female donor with multiple sclerosis, enrolled in a pregnancy study. The source was CD4+ T cells from peripheral blood mononuclear cells, collected in the second trimester of pregnancy. In nucleotides, the CDR3 is TGCGCCAGCAAAGGGGAAGAGACCCAGTACTTC. Its translation is CASKGEETQYF.